Listed below are T cell receptor beta chains from one sample, sequenced in a study of T cell responses to AZD1222 COVID-19 vaccine. Here immunoSEQ multiplex PCR was the method, and the copy in TCRdb shows in-frame clones only, minus some. The sample holds roughly 200,000 clones, approximately 93% seen once. The sample here was peripheral blood, taken 28 days after the second AZD1222 dose. These receptors originate from an adult who received the AZD1222 COVID-19 vaccine. CDR3s include the opening cysteine and the closing phenylalanine or tryptophan. A D gene is named only where the DNA matches it firmly.

14	TRBJ2-1	TRBD2	TRBV4-1	CASERESSYNEQFF
13	TRBJ2-7	.	TRBV9	CASSETGAYEQYF
13	TRBJ2-7	.	TRBV28	CASNPGPGGEQYF
15	TRBJ1-4	.	TRBV5-1	CASSPQGSTNEKLFF
15	TRBJ1-4	TRBD1	TRBV6-6	CASSDPTGVNEKLFF
12	TRBJ2-2	.	TRBV7-9	CGRDGYTGELFF
17	TRBJ1-1	TRBD1	TRBV19	CASSTGQGGDRGTEAFF
15	TRBJ2-1	TRBD2	TRBV11-2	CASSSGLAKRGEQFF
15	TRBJ2-1	TRBD2	TRBV2	CASSAGLAANNEQFF
15	TRBJ2-7	TRBD2	TRBV6-5	CASSMGTSNFHEQYF
16	TRBJ2-3	.	TRBV28	CASSPRGVKRTDTQYF
14	TRBJ1-6	TRBD1	TRBV6-5	CASSKTGDNSPLHF
13	TRBJ1-2	.	TRBV9	CASSVEEGYGYTF
16	TRBJ1-2	.	TRBV10-2	CASSEYYGLTSHGYTF
14	TRBJ2-3	TRBD2	TRBV10-3	CAILRESSTDTQYF
19	TRBJ1-1	.	TRBV4-2	CASSQEGWGSLSMNTEAFF
12	TRBJ1-6	.	TRBV28	CASSTGNSPLHF
18	TRBJ1-5	TRBD1	TRBV19	CASSTFGTGTDSNQPQHF
14	TRBJ1-1	TRBD1	TRBV2	CASFERDRGTEAFF
15	TRBJ2-6	.	TRBV6-1	CASSEAGYGANVLTF
20	TRBJ2-6	TRBD1	TRBV27	CASSSRTGGERPSGANVLTF
15	TRBJ2-7	.	TRBV25-1	CASSESRKGSYEQYF
15	TRBJ1-1	.	TRBV19	CASSIRGPQVTEAFF
14	TRBJ1-1	.	TRBV2	CASSEARALAEAFF
15	TRBJ2-1	.	TRBV2	CASSGVTETHNEQFF
16	TRBJ1-2	TRBD1	TRBV19	CASSAGQGATDYGYTF
14	TRBJ1-2	.	TRBV11-3	CASSPMGPYYGYTF
16	TRBJ1-6	TRBD1	TRBV6-2/TRBV6-3	CASSYYGTGNNSPLHF
16	TRBJ2-1	.	TRBV24-1	CATSDPTARGRDEQFF
17	TRBJ1-1	TRBD1	TRBV5-8	CASSLAVTGGMNTEAFF
15	TRBJ1-5	.	TRBV19	CAGRQSSNSNQPQHF
18	TRBJ2-1	TRBD2	TRBV20-1	CSASGTGRGLAEDNEQFF
17	TRBJ1-5	.	TRBV21-1	CASSKETGGEENQPQHF
13	TRBJ2-3	TRBD2	TRBV9	CASRAGGGDTQYF
12	TRBJ1-1	TRBD1	TRBV18	CASSGGQDEAFF
16	TRBJ1-2	.	TRBV2	CASTKGRALFNYGYTF
14	TRBJ1-5	.	TRBV28	CASSLEGFNQPQHF
16	TRBJ1-5	.	TRBV7-2	CASGERMDTTGQPQHF
14	TRBJ2-7	.	TRBV27	CASSLSGQFYEQYF